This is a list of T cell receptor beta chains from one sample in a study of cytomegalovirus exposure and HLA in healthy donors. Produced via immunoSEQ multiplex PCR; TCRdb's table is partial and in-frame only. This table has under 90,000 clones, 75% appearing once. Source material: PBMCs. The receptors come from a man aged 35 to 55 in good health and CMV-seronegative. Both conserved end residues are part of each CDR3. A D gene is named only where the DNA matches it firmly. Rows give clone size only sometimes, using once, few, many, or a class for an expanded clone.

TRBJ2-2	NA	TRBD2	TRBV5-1	TGCGCCAGCAGCTGGAGGACTAGCGGGAGTGGCGGGGAGCTGTTTTTT	CASSWRTSGSGGELFF
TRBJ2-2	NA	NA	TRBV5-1	TGCGCCAGCAGCCAACAGACGAACACCGGGGAGCTGTTTTTT	CASSQQTNTGELFF
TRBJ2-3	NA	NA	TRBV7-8	TGTGCCAGCAGCCAAGGGAGGAATACGCAGTATTTT	CASSQGRNTQYF
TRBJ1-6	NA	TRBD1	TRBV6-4	TGTGCCAGCAGTGCCGGGACAGGGAATTCACCCCTCCACTTT	CASSAGTGNSPLHF
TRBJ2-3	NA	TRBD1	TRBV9	TGTGCCAGCAGCGTAACAGGGGTAAGCACAGATACGCAGTATTTT	CASSVTGVSTDTQYF
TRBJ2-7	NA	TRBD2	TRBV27	TGTGCCAGCAGTTGGGCTAGCGGGAGAAGCGAGCAGTACTTC	CASSWASGRSEQYF
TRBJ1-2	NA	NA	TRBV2	TGTGCCAGCAGTGAAAGGAGTGGGGCCGGCTACACCTTC	CASSERSGAGYTF
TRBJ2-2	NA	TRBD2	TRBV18	TGTGCCAGCTCACCCCCTAGCGGGGGGGGCAGCGGGGAGCTGTTTTTT	CASSPPSGGGSGELFF
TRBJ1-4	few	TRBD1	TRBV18	TGTGCCAGCTCACCCCAACAGGGGGCCAATGAAAAACTGTTTTTT	CASSPQQGANEKLFF
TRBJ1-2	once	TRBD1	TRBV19	TGTGCCAGTAATCCACAGGGGAAAGCTAACTATGGCTACACCTTC	CASNPQGKANYGYTF
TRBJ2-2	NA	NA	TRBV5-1	TGCGCCAGCAGGATCCAGGGAAGCGTGAACACCGGGGAGCTGTTTTTT	CASRIQGSVNTGELFF
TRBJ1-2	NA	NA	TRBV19	TGTGCCAGTAGTATTGGACAGCCTAACTATGGCTACACCTTC	CASSIGQPNYGYTF
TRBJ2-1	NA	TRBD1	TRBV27	TGTGCCAGCAGTCCGTCGACAGGGCCGTACGAGCAGTTCTTC	CASSPSTGPYEQFF
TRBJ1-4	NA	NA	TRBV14	TGTGCCAGCAGCCTACTCTATAATGAAAAACTGTTTTTT	CASSLLYNEKLFF
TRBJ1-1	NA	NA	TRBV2	TGTGCCTGCAGCCCTGACACCAACACTGAAGCTTTCTTT	CACSPDTNTEAFF
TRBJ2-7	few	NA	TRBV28	TGTGCCAGCTCTAAGGAGGGACACGAGCAGTACTTC	CASSKEGHEQYF
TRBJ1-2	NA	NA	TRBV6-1	TGTGCCAGCAGTGAAGGTGTCAGGGGAATCAATGGCTACACCTTC	CASSEGVRGINGYTF
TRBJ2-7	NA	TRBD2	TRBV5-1	TGCGCCAGCAGCTTGGAAAATAGCGGGGGCGCTCACGAGCAGTACTTC	CASSLENSGGAHEQYF
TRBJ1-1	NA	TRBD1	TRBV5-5	TGTGCCAGCAGCCCCCGGGGCACAGGGGGCCGAAACACTGAAGCTTTCTTT	CASSPRGTGGRNTEAFF
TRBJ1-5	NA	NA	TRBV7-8	TGTGCCAGCAGTCCTACAGGGATTCAGCCCCAGCATTTT	CASSPTGIQPQHF
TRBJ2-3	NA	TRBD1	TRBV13	TGTGCCAGCAGCTTGACAGGGTTACTCACAGATACGCAGTATTTT	CASSLTGLLTDTQYF
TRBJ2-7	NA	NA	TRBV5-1	TGCGCCAGCAGCTTTAGTAGCGGTCCATCCTACGAGCAGTACTTC	CASSFSSGPSYEQYF
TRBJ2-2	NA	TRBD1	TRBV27	TGTGCCAGCAGTTCGGACAGGAGGAACACCGGGGAGCTGTTTTTT	CASSSDRRNTGELFF
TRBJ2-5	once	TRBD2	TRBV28	TGTGCCAGCAGGTCTAGACTAGCGGGGGGGCCAGGGGAGACCCAGTACTTC	CASRSRLAGGPGETQYF
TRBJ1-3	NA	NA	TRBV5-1	TGCGCCAGCAGCCAGGGAAGTACAGGAAACACCATATATTTT	CASSQGSTGNTIYF
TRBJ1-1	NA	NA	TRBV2	TGTGCCAGCCAACAGGGTCAGGAAGCTTTCTTT	CASQQGQEAFF
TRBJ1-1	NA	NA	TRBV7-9	TGTGCCAGCAGCATTCAGGGGTACCCTGAAGCTTTCTTT	CASSIQGYPEAFF
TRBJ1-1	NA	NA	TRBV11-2	TGTGCCAGCAGCTTAGTGAGTTTTGTCCGGGGAAGGCGAACTGAAGCTTTCTTT	CASSLVSFVRGRRTEAFF
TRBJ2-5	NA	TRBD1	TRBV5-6	TGTGCCAGCAGCGTGCAGGGACAGGGCGGCGAGACCCAGTACTTC	CASSVQGQGGETQYF
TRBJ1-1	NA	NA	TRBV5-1	TGCGCCAGCAGCTTGGAGCCCTGGGGGGCTGAAGCTTTCTTT	CASSLEPWGAEAFF
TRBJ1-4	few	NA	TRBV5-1	TGCGCCAGCAGCCCGGACAGTCTTGGGGAAAAACTGTTTTTT	CASSPDSLGEKLFF
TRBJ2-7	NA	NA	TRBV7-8	TGTGCCAGCAGCCTAGGGGGGGCTAGCGGATGGGAGCAGTACTTC	CASSLGGASGWEQYF
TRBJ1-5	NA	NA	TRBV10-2	TGCGCCAGCGAACAGGGAAATAGCAATCAGCCCCAGCATTTT	CASEQGNSNQPQHF
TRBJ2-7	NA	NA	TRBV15	TGTGCCACCAGCAGTGGCGGCCGGAACTCCTACGAGCAGTACTTC	CATSSGGRNSYEQYF
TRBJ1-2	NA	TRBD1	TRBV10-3	TGTGCCATCAGTGAGTCGACAGGGGTAGGCTACACCTTC	CAISESTGVGYTF
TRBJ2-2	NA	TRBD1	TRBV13	TGTGCCAGCAGCTACCGCGCAGGGGGCCAGGGCACCGGGGAGCTGTTTTTT	CASSYRAGGQGTGELFF
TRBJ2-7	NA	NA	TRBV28	TGTGCCAGCAGCCGCTACAGGGAATCCATCGAGCAGTACTTC	CASSRYRESIEQYF
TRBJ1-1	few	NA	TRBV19	TGTGCCAGTTTGGGGAGATATTTGAACACTGAAGCTTTCTTT	CASLGRYLNTEAFF
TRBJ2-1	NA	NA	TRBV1	TGCCACAGCAGCCATAACTTGGGGCTAGCGGGGGGCCGGGAGCAGTTCTTC	CHSSHNLGLAGGREQFF
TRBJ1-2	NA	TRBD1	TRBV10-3	TGTGCCATCAGTGATGGACAGGGCCCTAACTATGGCTACACCTTC	CAISDGQGPNYGYTF
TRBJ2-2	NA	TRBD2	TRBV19	TGTGCCAGTAGTATAGAGGGAGGGATCACCGGGGAGCTGTTTTTT	CASSIEGGITGELFF
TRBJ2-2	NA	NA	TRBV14	TGTGCCAGCAGCCCGCGGTACACCGGGGAGCTGTTTTTT	CASSPRYTGELFF
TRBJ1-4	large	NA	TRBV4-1	TGCGCCAGCAGCCCCTGGAGGTGGGAAAGCGGTGAAAAACTGTTTTTT	CASSPWRWESGEKLFF
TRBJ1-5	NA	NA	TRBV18	TGTGCCAGCTCACCAGGGAGTGATCAGCCCCAGCATTTT	CASSPGSDQPQHF
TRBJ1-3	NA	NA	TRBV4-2	TGTGCCAGCAGCCAAGACCCCGGGGGCTCTGGAAACACCATATATTTT	CASSQDPGGSGNTIYF
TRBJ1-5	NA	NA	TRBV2	TGTGCCAGCAGGGTTGATGGGGGCGCGCGTCAGCCCCAGCATTTT	CASRVDGGARQPQHF
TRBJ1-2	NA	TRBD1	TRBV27	TGTGCCAGCAGACGCTCTCGTACAGGGGGCGGGGACTATGGCTACACCTTC	CASRRSRTGGGDYGYTF
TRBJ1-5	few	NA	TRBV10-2	TGCGCCAGCATTCAGTCTCGGAATCAGCCCCAGCATTTT	CASIQSRNQPQHF
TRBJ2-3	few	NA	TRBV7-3	TGTGCCAGCAGCTTACAACCTAGCGATTCCACAGATACGCAGTATTTT	CASSLQPSDSTDTQYF
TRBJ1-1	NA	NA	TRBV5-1	TGCGCCAGCAGCTTGAGGCCAGGACAAGGAGTCGACACTGAAGCTTTCTTT	CASSLRPGQGVDTEAFF